Below are 15 T cell receptor beta chains sequenced from a single sample in a study of cytomegalovirus exposure and HLA in healthy donors. A multiplex PCR was run with 60 Vbeta primers and 13 Jbeta primers. Measured with immunoSEQ multiplex PCR; TCRdb has only the in-frame clones, and not every one. Of 97,000 or so clones listed, about 60% are singletons. Sequencing used PBMCs. These receptors all stem from a human donor in good health.

The V and J genes are TRBV18 and TRBJ2-7; 8 bases agree with TRBD1. Trimming at V came to 1 base and at J to 6 bases, leaving 5 bases not matched to a gene. This CDR3 is 14 amino acids long. Germline CDR1 KGHSH, CDR2 LQKENI. The CDR3 loop reads CASSPLDRASEQYF. In DNA form, the CDR3 reads TGTGCCAGCTCACCACTGGACAGGGCTAGCGAGCAGTACTTC.

This clone was detected only a few times. The chain employs TRBV6-1 and TRBJ1-1, with 7 bases aligning to TRBD1. The V gene end was trimmed by 1 base and the J gene end by 6 bases; junction bases not matched to a gene: 8. Germline V CDR1 and CDR2: MNHNS, SASEGT. The CDR3 consists of 15 residues. CDR3 sequence (DNA): TGTGCCAGCAGTGAAGAGGGCAGGGGGAGGCCTGAAGCTTTCTTT. Translation gives CASSEEGRGRPEAFF.

This chain links TRBV30 with TRBJ2-7; a possible D gene is TRBD1 (6 bases). Germline V gene data show CDR1 as GTSNPN and CDR2 as SVGIG (reference sequence). The CDR3 loop spans 13 amino acids. Trimming removed 3 bases from V and 2 bases from J, with 11 bases in between. CDR3 bases: TGTGCCTGGAGCGAGGACAGAACCTACGAGCAGTACTTC. Translated: CAWSEDRTYEQYF. The variable domain in full, completed from reference TRBV30 and TRBJ2-7, reads SQTIHQWPATLVQPVGSPLSLECTVEGTSNPNLYWYRQAAGRGLQLLFYSVGIGQISSEVPQNLSASRPQDRQFILSSKKLLLSDSGFYLCAWSEDRTYEQYFGPGTRLTVT.

V is TRBV5-1 and J is TRBJ1-1, with 8 nucleotides matching TRBD1. CDR3 length: 15 amino acids. The ends lost 4 bases at V and 5 bases at J; junction bases unmatched: 10. The germline gives CDR1 SGHRS, CDR2 YFSETQ. The CDR3, as DNA: TGCGCCAGCAGCACCGACAGGGGAGGTGGTACTGAAGCTTTCTTT. As protein: CASSTDRGGGTEAFF.

This rearrangement joins TRBV19 to TRBJ2-5; 14 bases match TRBD2. This CDR3 spans 16 amino acids. Germline assignment: CDR1 LNHDA and CDR2 SQIVND (reference sequence). The J segment lost 3 bases and the V segment lost 4 bases, leaving 4 bases of the junction unmatched. For the CDR3, the DNA is TGTGCCAGTAGTACCCGGGGACTAGCGGGAGAAGAGACCCAGTACTTC. Amino acids: CASSTRGLAGEETQYF.

The chain links TRBV6-4 to TRBJ2-5, with D perhaps matching TRBD1 (5 bases). The CDR3 loop spans 13 amino acids. V lost 10 bases to trimming and J lost 7 bases, with 19 bases between them. Germline V CDR1 and CDR2: MRHNA, SNTAGT. The CDR3 loop is CATLQLGAGTQYF. CDR3 in DNA: TGTGCCACTCTTCAATTAGGGGCTGGGACCCAGTACTTC.

V is TRBV5-4 and J is TRBJ2-1, with TRBD2 matching 8 bases. Per the germline V gene, CDR1 is SGHNT and CDR2 is YYREEE (reference sequence). V dropped 4 bases and J dropped 4; count of bases not matched to a gene: 7. The CDR3 is 15 residues long. The CDR3 DNA follows: TGTGCCAGCAGCATTGGACTAGCAGATTACAATGAGCAGTTCTTC. Translation: CASSIGLADYNEQFF.

This chain connects TRBV10-3 to TRBJ1-1, with D maybe TRBD1 (6 bases). V gave up 8 bases and J gave up 3 bases, with 16 bases separating them. Looked up from germline, CDR1 is ENHRY and CDR2 is SYGVKD. CDR3 length: 14 amino acids. CDR3 residues: CAIGGASVDTEAFF. DNA of the CDR3: TGTGCCATCGGGGGGGCGAGTGTGGACACTGAAGCTTTCTTT.

The V call is TRBV7-2, the J call TRBJ1-5; 7 bases align to TRBD1. This CDR3 region has 13 residues. CDR1 is SGHTA and CDR2 is FQGNSA in the germline V gene. V dropped 4 bases and J dropped 7; count of bases not matched to a gene: 4. CDR3 DNA: TGTGCCAGCAGCTACAGGGGCGGGCAGCCCCAGCATTTT. Translation gives CASSYRGGQPQHF.

In this sample, this clone turned up a few times. The chain employs TRBV30 and TRBJ2-7; TRBD2 matches at 8 bases. The V segment lost 1 base and the J segment 4 bases; nucleotides outside the gene matches: 3. This CDR3 comprises 13 residues. Germline V gene data show CDR1 as GTSNPN and CDR2 as SVGIG (reference sequence). The CDR3 sequence is CAWSDGGRYEQYF. The CDR3 bases are TGTGCCTGGAGTGACGGCGGGAGGTACGAGCAGTACTTC. Complete variable domain (other parts from reference TRBV30 and TRBJ2-7): SQTIHQWPATLVQPVGSPLSLECTVEGTSNPNLYWYRQAAGRGLQLLFYSVGIGQISSEVPQNLSASRPQDRQFILSSKKLLLSDSGFYLCAWSDGGRYEQYFGPGTRLTVT.

The gene calls are TRBV5-4 and TRBJ2-2, with D uncertain. The CDR3 extends over 12 amino acids. CDR1 and CDR2 (germline): SGHNT, YYREEE (reference sequence). V gave up 4 bases and J gave up 2 bases, with 3 bases separating them. In DNA form, the CDR3 reads TGTGCCAGCAGCCATAACACCGGGGAGCTGTTTTTT. Protein: CASSHNTGELFF.

CDR3 residues: CACLGAGTASTDTQYF. DNA of the CDR3: TGTGCCTGTCTGGGAGCCGGGACAGCTAGCACAGATACGCAGTATTTT. This rearrangement joins TRBV30 to TRBJ2-3, with 7 bases that match TRBD1. This CDR3 is 16 amino acids long. With 6 bases clipped from V and 0 bases from J, the junction kept 12 bases outside the gene matches. From germline, CDR1 is GTSNPN and CDR2 SVGIG (reference sequence).

This clone appeared once. V gene TRBV5-4 combines with J gene TRBJ1-1; D is perhaps TRBD1 (5 bases). The CDR3 has 15 amino acids. V was shortened by 0 bases and J by 5 bases, with 14 bases between the two germline ends. CDR1 SGHNT and CDR2 YYREEE come from the germline V gene (reference sequence). The CDR3 reads CASSLEAPGGTEAFF. The DNA for the CDR3 is TGTGCCAGCAGCTTGGAGGCTCCCGGGGGAACTGAAGCTTTCTTT.

The table lists this clone with a few counts. This chain joins TRBV14 and TRBJ1-1, with 8 bases fitting TRBD1. With V trimmed by 6 bases and J by 1 base, 7 bases remained unmatched. This CDR3 has 15 residues. CDR1 is SGHDN and CDR2 is FVKESK in the germline V gene. CDR3 sequence reads: CASSQFGTGNTEAFF. CDR3 DNA sequence: TGTGCCAGCAGTCAATTCGGGACAGGGAACACTGAAGCTTTCTTT.

The table lists this clone with a few counts. The chain carries TRBV7-9 and TRBJ2-3; TRBD2 matches 7 bases. The CDR3 contains 14 residues. V dropped 1 base and J dropped 6; count of bases not matched to a gene: 4. CDR1 and CDR2 (germline): SEHNR, FQNEAQ (reference sequence). This CDR3 reads CASSLGGSYDTQYF. The CDR3 bases are TGTGCCAGCAGCTTAGGCGGGAGTTACGATACGCAGTATTTT.